This T cell receptor (beta chain) emerged from a study of regulatory T cells in long-lasting Graves disease. Regarding time point: persistent/refractory GD, antithyroid drugs over 5 years with positive TRAb. From RNA extracted from PBMCs, the TCR library was made. It was an endocrinology department in Xi'an, China, that provided the patients. Roughly 9 milliliters of peripheral blood were taken and placed in EDTA tubes. This clonotype occurred many times. Its specificity is not known. Study conclusions and caveats: Persistent disease was characterized by preferential usage of TRBV28, TRBJ1-2 and TRBJ2-5.

The CDR3 extends over 15 amino acids. CDR1 is SGHAT and CDR2 is FQNNGV in the germline V gene. The J segment lost 4 bases and the V segment lost 5 bases, leaving 9 bases of the junction unmatched. According to the study, TCR beta libraries were built with iRepertoire HTBI primers and CDR3-region Arm-PCR. Each CDR3 protein gets one entry after TCRdb re-called the multiplex PCR reads with MiXCR. The sample carries over 650,000 distinct CDR3 sequences, 30% recorded once. This chain links TRBV11-2 with TRBJ1-1, with TRBD1 matching 8 bases. The material was peripheral blood mononuclear cells (PBMCs), obtained when the disease was refractory, from a patient treated with antithyroid drugs. The source is a female donor with Graves disease. CDR3 DNA: TGTGCCAGCAGCCTCGGGACAGGTGGAACCACTGAAGCTTTCTTT. Protein: CASSLGTGGTTEAFF.